This T cell receptor (beta chain) comes out of a study of shared clonotypes between healthy human individuals. Germline V gene data show CDR1 as SGHRS and CDR2 as YFSETQ. The germline V and J ends were trimmed by 4 bases and 6 bases, with 23 bases remaining between them. The CDR3 runs 16 residues. The table came from immunoSEQ multiplex PCR; TCRdb's copy has only in-frame clones and leaves some out. The sample carries over 850,000 clones, around 82% recorded once. This receptor was taken from a man aged 18 to 29 in good health. Some clones in this sample may be carry-over from other donors' samples. Specimen: memory CD4+ T cells from PBMCs. Subset in this sample: CD45RA-negative fraction. The V gene is TRBV5-1, the J gene TRBJ2-7, with D perhaps matching TRBD2 (5 bases). This CDR3 reads CASSPGPAGGGGEQYF. CDR3 in DNA: TGCGCCAGCAGCCCCGGGCCAGCCGGAGGCGGCGGCGAGCAGTACTTC.